These 3 T cell receptor beta chains share one sample of origin, sequenced in a study of blood T cell repertoires in COVID-19. The table came from immunoSEQ multiplex PCR; TCRdb's copy has only in-frame clones and leaves some out. The table records 90,000 or so clones, around nine tenths of them present only once. The sequenced sample consisted of peripheral blood. These receptors came from an elderly man with acute or convalescent COVID-19.

The V call is TRBV28, the J call TRBJ1-6; possible D gene TRBD1, 5 bases. Germline-derived CDR1 and CDR2 are MDHEN and SYDVKM. The length of the CDR3 is 13 residues. Trimming stripped 2 bases from V and 11 bases from J, with 10 bases between. CDR3 nucleotides: TGTGCCAGCAGTTTAGACAGCAAAACACCCCTCCACTTT. This translates into CASSLDSKTPLHF.

This clone was detected a few times. The gene calls are TRBV3-1 (or the pseudogene TRBV3-2) and TRBJ1-2; 7 positions match TRBD1. Per germline, CDR1 LGHDT and CDR2 YNNKEL (reference sequence). The CDR3 has 14 amino acids. V was clipped by 4 bases and J by 2 bases; unmatched bases: 4. CDR3 DNA sequence: TGTGCCAGCAGCCTGGGACAGAAGAACTATGGCTACACCTTC. This encodes CASSLGQKNYGYTF.

This clone was detected a few times. This chain links TRBV30 with TRBJ1-5; D unclear. The germline CDR1 and CDR2 sequences are GTSNPN and SVGIG (reference sequence). Deletions cut 2 bases from V and 7 bases from J, with 12 bases between. CDR3 length: 13 residues. CDR3 in DNA: TGTGCCTGGAGTTCCACTCAAAGCCAGCCCCAGCATTTT. It is translated as CAWSSTQSQPQHF. The full variable domain, completed using reference TRBV30 and TRBJ1-5, is SQTIHQWPATLVQPVGSPLSLECTVEGTSNPNLYWYRQAAGRGLQLLFYSVGIGQISSEVPQNLSASRPQDRQFILSSKKLLLSDSGFYLCAWSSTQSQPQHFGDGTRLSIL.